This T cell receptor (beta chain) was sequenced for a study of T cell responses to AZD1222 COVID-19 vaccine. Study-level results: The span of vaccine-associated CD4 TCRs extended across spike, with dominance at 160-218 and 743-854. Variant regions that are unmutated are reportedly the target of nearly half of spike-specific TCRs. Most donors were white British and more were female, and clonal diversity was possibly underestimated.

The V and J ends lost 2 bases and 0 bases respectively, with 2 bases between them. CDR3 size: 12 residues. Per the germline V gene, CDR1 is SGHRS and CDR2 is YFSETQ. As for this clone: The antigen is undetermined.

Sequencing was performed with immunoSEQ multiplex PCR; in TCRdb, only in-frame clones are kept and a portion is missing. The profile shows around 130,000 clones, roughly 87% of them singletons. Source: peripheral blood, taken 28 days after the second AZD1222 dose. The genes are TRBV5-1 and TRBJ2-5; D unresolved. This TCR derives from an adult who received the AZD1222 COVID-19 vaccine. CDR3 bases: TGCGCCAGCAGCTTCGACCAAGAGACCCAGTACTTC. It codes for CASSFDQETQYF.